The 21 T cell receptor beta chains below were found in one sample sequenced in a study of blood T cells in healthy people across ages. Sample-barcoded 5' priming and a J-beta primer mix drove a second PCR of about 6 to 12 cycles. TCRdb independently ran MiXCR on the 5' RACE reads; one entry per CDR3 protein. Among over 550,000 distinct CDR3 sequences listed, 25% to 30% were seen once. The specimen sequenced was blood. These TCRs come from a woman over 75 in good health.

This clonotype came up many times. The CDR3 DNA follows: TGTGCCAGCAGCGCCACATTGTTCAACGAGCAGTACTTC. It is translated as CASSATLFNEQYF. V and J are TRBV5-5 and TRBJ2-7; D ambiguous. Germline values: CDR1 SGHKS, CDR2 YYEKEE (reference sequence). With 4 bases removed from V and 5 bases from J, the gap between germline ends came to 13 bases. The length of the CDR3 is 13 residues.

The table lists this clonotype with many counts. V is TRBV6-5 and J is TRBJ2-7; possibly TRBD2 for D (7 bases). V dropped 4 bases and J dropped 5 bases, with 21 bases sitting between them. Per the germline V gene, CDR1 is MNHEY and CDR2 is SVGAGI. This CDR3 contains 16 residues. The CDR3 reads CASSSEGGGQVDEQYF. The CDR3 coding sequence is TGTGCCAGCAGTTCAGAAGGCGGGGGCCAGGTCGACGAGCAGTACTTC.

In its sample, this clonotype was seen many times. This rearrangement joins TRBV7-2 to TRBJ2-5; 9 nucleotides align to TRBD1. CDR1 and CDR2 from the germline V gene are SGHTA and FQGNSA. This CDR3 is 14 amino acids long. J lost 4 bases, V lost 6 bases, and 6 bases had no gene match. CDR3 amino acids: CASRKTGGGETQYF. In DNA form, the CDR3 reads TGTGCCAGCAGAAAAACAGGGGGCGGAGAGACCCAGTACTTC.

Turning to this clonotype: A much more abundant neighbour one base away suggests this may be a read error. The chain carries TRBV12-3 or TRBV12-4 and TRBJ1-5, with D possibly matching TRBD1 (6 bases). This CDR3 region has 16 residues. The CDR3 nucleotides read TGTGCCAGCAGTTTAGGTCCACAGGGCATCAATCAGCTCCAGCATTTT. Translated: CASSLGPQGINQLQHF.

The genes are TRBV7-9 and TRBJ1-4; D not certain. Deletions cut 6 bases from V and 8 bases from J, with 10 bases between. Germline assignment: CDR1 SEHNR and CDR2 FQNEAQ (reference sequence). CDR3 length equals 12 residues. The CDR3 loop reads CASSLYVEKLFF. CDR3 DNA: TGTGCCAGCAGTTTATATGTCGAAAAACTGTTTTTT.

At least ten counts were recorded for this clonotype. This chain uses TRBV20-1 with TRBJ2-4; the match to TRBD1 covers 11 bases. The V gene's germline CDR1 is DFQATT and CDR2 SNEGSKA (reference sequence). The CDR3 sequence is 15 residues long. Losses at the gene ends were 3 bases for V and 6 bases for J; bases not matched to a gene: 7. This chain's CDR3 is CSASPSGTGGNIQYF. CDR3 nucleotide sequence: TGCAGTGCTAGTCCATCCGGGACAGGGGGAAACATTCAGTACTTC.

Comments on this clonotype: The CDR3 carries no conserved terminal phenylalanine or tryptophan, so it likely arises from a read error. V and J are TRBV5-4 and TRBJ2-5; D could derive from TRBD1 or TRBD2 (7 bases each). This CDR3 comprises 14 residues. V dropped 5 bases and J dropped 5 bases, with 16 bases sitting between them. Per germline, CDR1 SGHNT and CDR2 YYREEE (reference sequence). The CDR3 protein is CASRMGGGRETQYV. The CDR3 DNA is TGTGCCAGCAGAATGGGAGGGGGCCGGGAGACCCAGTACGTC.

The genes are TRBV10-3 and TRBJ2-6, with D possibly TRBD1 on 6 matching bases. V was pared by 5 bases and J by 3 bases, with 11 bases between. Germline V lookup: CDR1 ENHRY, CDR2 SYGVKD. CDR3 length: 15 residues. The CDR3 reads CAISQGSSGANVLTF. DNA of the CDR3: TGTGCCATCAGTCAGGGGTCGAGTGGGGCCAACGTCCTGACTTTC.

Regarding this clonotype: A much larger clone lies one base from this, so it may be a read error. The chain is built from TRBV6-6 and TRBJ2-7; the match to TRBD1 covers 7 bases. The J call may not be correct, given that the DNA end is closer to TRBJ2-5. The CDR3 runs 16 residues. The germline V gene encodes CDR1 MNHNY and CDR2 SVGAGI (reference sequence). The CDR3: CASSYSRNGQAGTQYF. The CDR3 bases are TGTGCCAGCAGTTACTCGAGGAATGGACAGGCGGGGACCCAGTACTTC.

In this sample, this clonotype turned up many times. The chain couples TRBV7-2 to TRBJ2-1, with a possible D match to TRBD2 (5 bases). This CDR3 is 14 amino acids long. V lost 5 bases and J 7 bases, leaving 15 bases between the germline ends. CDR1 is SGHTA and CDR2 is FQGNSA in the germline V gene. CDR3 region: CASSGVGVLNEQFF. CDR3 in DNA: TGTGCCAGCAGCGGTGTGGGAGTTCTAAATGAGCAGTTCTTC. Based on the CDR3 plus reference TRBV7-2 and TRBJ2-1, the full variable domain is GAGVSQSPSNKVTEKGKDVELRCDPISGHTALYWYRQSLGQGLEFLIYFQGNSAPDKSGLPSDRFSAERTGGSVSTLTIQRTQQEDSAVYLCASSGVGVLNEQFFGPGTRLTVL.

This clonotype was seen more than once but under ten times. The chain links TRBV5-1 to TRBJ1-1; perhaps TRBD1 as D (5 bases). V dropped 2 bases and J dropped 5 bases, with 16 bases sitting between them. This CDR3 has 15 amino acids. The germline V gene encodes CDR1 SGHRS and CDR2 YFSETQ. CDR3 sequence: CASSFSPGGGTEAFF. For the CDR3, the DNA is TGCGCCAGCAGCTTTAGTCCGGGGGGAGGTACTGAAGCTTTCTTT.

In DNA, the CDR3 is TGTGCCAGCAGCATCTCCGGGACTAGCGGCTACGAGCAGTACTTC. Amino acids: CASSISGTSGYEQYF. The J gene is TRBJ2-7, the V gene TRBV7-2; 11 bases are shared with TRBD2. Germline loops: CDR1 SGHTA, CDR2 FQGNSA. With 5 bases clipped from V and 3 bases from J, the junction kept 6 bases outside the gene matches. The CDR3 length is 15 residues.

This clonotype was recorded at least ten times. The V gene is TRBV7-2, the J gene TRBJ2-5; the D gene is possibly TRBD1 (6 bases). The CDR3 spans 14 residues. V lost 1 base and J 1 base, leaving 7 bases between the germline ends. CDR1 and CDR2 (germline): SGHTA, FQGNSA. The CDR3 DNA follows: TGTGCCAGCAGCTTAGAACAGGGCCAAGAGACCCAGTACTTC. It is translated as CASSLEQGQETQYF.

About this clonotype itself: This sequence may be a read error, since a much larger clone differs from it by one base. This chain connects TRBV30 to TRBJ1-4; D remains unclear. CDR1 and CDR2 from the germline V gene are GTSNPN and SVGIG (reference sequence). This CDR3 is 14 amino acids long. The CDR3 reads CASRGYGTNEKRFF. The CDR3 DNA follows: TGTGCCTCCCGTGGGTACGGAACTAATGAAAAACGGTTTTTT.

This clonotype was picked up one time. The chain has TRBV7-3 and TRBJ2-7; a weak D match, TRBD2 (5 bases). There are 14 residues in the CDR3. In germline, CDR1 is SGHTA, CDR2 FQGTGA. Trimming left V 2 bases short and J 4 bases short, with 12 bases between. The CDR3 DNA reads TGTGCCAGCAGCTTAGATACTAGAGGGTACGAGCAGTACTTC. Translating gives CASSLDTRGYEQYF.

V is TRBV27 and J is TRBJ1-5, with D perhaps TRBD1 (5 bases). V lost 5 bases and J lost 2, with 13 bases in between. Germline-derived CDR1 and CDR2 are MNHEY and SMNVEV (reference sequence). The CDR3 sequence is 15 residues long. The CDR3 here is CASSPGPQGNQPQHF. CDR3 bases: TGTGCCAGCAGTCCGGGACCCCAGGGCAATCAGCCCCAGCATTTT.

The sample holds a few counts of this clonotype. The chain recombines TRBV4-3 with TRBJ2-7; possible D gene TRBD2, 6 bases. The V gene's germline CDR1 is LGHNA and CDR2 YSLEER. The CDR3 length is 16 residues. The V and J ends lost 3 bases and 7 bases respectively, with 22 bases between them. This CDR3 is CASSQASGTGRNEQYF. In DNA, the CDR3 is TGCGCCAGCAGCCAGGCTTCCGGGACGGGGAGGAATGAGCAGTACTTC.

This clonotype was observed at least ten times. J is TRBJ2-7 and V is TRBV9; 12 bases align to TRBD2. Germline CDR1 and CDR2: SGDLS and YYNGEE. The V gene end was trimmed by 2 bases and the J gene end by 4 bases; junction bases not matched to a gene: 4. This CDR3 spans 15 amino acids. Here the CDR3 DNA reads TGTGCCAGCAGCGTCGGACTAGCGGGGACGTACGAGCAGTACTTC. This gives the protein CASSVGLAGTYEQYF. Using reference TRBV9 and TRBJ2-7 for the parts outside the CDR3, the full variable domain is DSGVTQTPKHLITATGQRVTLRCSPRSGDLSVYWYQQSLDQGLQFLIQYYNGEERAKGNILERFSAQQFPDLHSELNLSSLELGDSALYFCASSVGLAGTYEQYFGPGTRLTVT.

There are many counts of this clonotype. The rearrangement links TRBV12-3 or TRBV12-4 to TRBJ2-6, with 8 bases identical to TRBD1. Unmatched junction bases numbered 6, after V lost 5 bases and J lost 0 bases. The CDR3 contains 17 residues. The CDR3 DNA follows: TGTGCCAGCAGTCCCCGGACAGGGCGCTCTGGGGCCAACGTCCTGACTTTC. It is translated as CASSPRTGRSGANVLTF.

At least ten counts were recorded for this clonotype. This sequence joins TRBV7-9 and TRBJ1-2; TRBD1 might be the D (6 bases). CDR1 SEHNR and CDR2 FQNEAQ come from the germline V gene (reference sequence). Trimming left V 3 bases short and J 4 bases short, with 12 bases between. This CDR3 is 14 amino acids long. The CDR3 here is CASSFSTGVYGYTF. In DNA form, the CDR3 reads TGTGCCAGCAGCTTTTCGACAGGCGTCTATGGCTACACCTTC.

This clonotype showed up many times. This sequence joins TRBV25-1 and TRBJ1-6; the D gene is possibly TRBD1 (5 bases). The CDR3 spans 17 residues. V lost 3 bases to trimming and J lost 8 bases, with 20 bases between them. Germline lookup yields CDR1 MGHDK and CDR2 SYGVNS. In DNA form, the CDR3 reads TGTGCCAGCAGTGATCCTCGGGGGGGAACAGGTTATTCACCCCTCCACTTT. This gives the protein CASSDPRGGTGYSPLHF.